A selection of T cell receptor beta chains follows, all from one sample in a study of cytomegalovirus exposure and HLA in healthy donors. TCRdb's copy holds only in-frame clones and misses some; the assay was immunoSEQ multiplex PCR. Found here are 130,000 to 150,000 clones, 80% of them singletons; the top ten hold about 4.3%. The sequenced material came from PBMCs. These receptors came from a man between 40 and 49 years old in good health and CMV-seronegative. Each CDR3 is given with its conserved first and last residue. D genes are given only for firm matches. A row's size may be missing; if present it is once, few, many or a size class.

>TRBV12-5|.|TRBJ1-1|few
CASGPTQNTEAFF
TGTGCTAGTGGACCGACACAGAACACTGAAGCTTTCTTT
>TRBV5-1|.|TRBJ2-3|.
CASSESPTDTQYF
TGCGCCAGCAGCGAGTCCCCCACAGATACGCAGTATTTT
>TRBV7-2|TRBD1|TRBJ1-5|.
CASSLDRGSNQPQHF
TGTGCCAGCAGCTTAGACAGGGGAAGCAATCAGCCCCAGCATTTT
>TRBV2|TRBD1|TRBJ1-4|few
CASSGGQERKLFF
TGTGCCAGCAGTGGGGGACAGGAAAGAAAACTGTTTTTT
>TRBV6-1|.|TRBJ2-1|.
CASSEESGVPIYNEQFF
TGTGCCAGCAGTGAAGAGTCGGGGGTCCCTATCTACAATGAGCAGTTCTTC
>TRBV5-4|.|TRBJ1-3|.
CASSLPTGGNTIYF
TGTGCCAGCAGCCTTCCCACGGGGGGAAACACCATATATTTT
>TRBV4-1|.|TRBJ1-6|.
CASSQGEGVSPLHF
TGCGCCAGCAGCCAAGGGGAGGGGGTTTCACCCCTCCACTTT
>TRBV5-4|TRBD1|TRBJ1-6|many
CASSFSGTGVSPLHF
TGTGCCAGCAGCTTCTCCGGGACAGGGGTCTCACCCCTCCACTTT
>TRBV2|TRBD1|TRBJ1-1|few
CASLQGAVTEAFF
TGTGCCAGCCTCCAGGGGGCCGTCACTGAAGCTTTCTTT
>TRBV5-5|.|TRBJ2-5|.
CASSSGQLQETQYF
TGTGCCAGCAGCTCCGGACAGCTACAAGAGACCCAGTACTTC
>TRBV6-6|TRBD1|TRBJ2-3|.
CASSPDRGASTDTQYF
TGTGCCAGCAGCCCGGACAGGGGTGCTAGCACAGATACGCAGTATTTT
>TRBV30|TRBD1|TRBJ1-5|.
CAWSVRGQVNQPQHF
TGTGCCTGGAGTGTAAGGGGACAGGTCAATCAGCCCCAGCATTTT
>TRBV9|.|TRBJ1-5|.
CATRGSRVRRPNSNQPQHF
TGTGCAACCAGGGGCTCCCGGGTAAGACGTCCAAATAGCAATCAGCCCCAGCATTTT
>TRBV27|.|TRBJ1-1|.
CASRHSVQGGTEAFF
TGTGCCAGCAGGCACTCTGTCCAGGGCGGAACTGAAGCTTTCTTT
>TRBV29-1|TRBD1|TRBJ1-5|.
CSVAPDREGQPQHF
TGCAGCGTTGCCCCGGACAGGGAGGGTCAGCCCCAGCATTTT
>TRBV5-1|TRBD1|TRBJ2-3|.
CASSRMGTANTDTQYF
TGCGCCAGCAGCAGGATGGGGACAGCTAACACAGATACGCAGTATTTT
>TRBV7-9|.|TRBJ1-1|.
CASSWAGTNNRDTEAFF
TGTGCCAGCAGTTGGGCCGGGACAAACAACCGGGACACTGAAGCTTTCTTT
>TRBV27|TRBD2|TRBJ2-1|.
CASSPAGTSGVSYNEQFF
TGTGCCAGCAGCCCCGCCGGGACTAGCGGGGTCAGCTACAATGAGCAGTTCTTC
>TRBV27|.|TRBJ1-2|.
CASSYQGTNGYTF
TGTGCCAGCAGTTATCAGGGAACAAATGGCTACACCTTC
>TRBV18|.|TRBJ1-2|.
CASSPPGAPAFGYTF
TGTGCCAGCTCACCACCGGGGGCGCCGGCATTTGGCTACACCTTC
>TRBV4-1|.|TRBJ2-7|.
CASSQDAGDSYEQYF
TGCGCCAGCAGCCAAGATGCAGGGGACTCCTACGAGCAGTACTTC
>TRBV10-3|.|TRBJ1-1|few
CAISRGPNTEAFF
TGTGCCATCAGCAGGGGACCGAACACTGAAGCTTTCTTT
>TRBV19|TRBD1|TRBJ2-7|.
CASKVGQGPSEQYF
TGTGCCAGTAAGGTAGGACAGGGTCCTTCCGAGCAGTACTTC
>TRBV4-1|TRBD1|TRBJ2-7|.
CASSLDRGQNEQYF
TGCGCCAGCAGCCTGGACAGGGGGCAGAACGAGCAGTACTTC
>TRBV5-1|TRBD2|TRBJ2-2|.
CASSLPAGSDGELFF
TGCGCCAGCAGCTTGCCAGCGGGGTCAGACGGGGAGCTGTTTTTT
>TRBV30|.|TRBJ1-2|.
CASEEEGNKYGYTF
TGTGCCTCGGAGGAGGAGGGGAATAAGTATGGCTACACCTTC
>TRBV18|.|TRBJ1-2|.
CASSPGGKNGYTF
TGTGCCAGCTCACCGGGCGGGAAGAATGGCTACACCTTC
>TRBV7-8|.|TRBJ2-3|once
CASSSVGLLGNRVTSTDTQYF
TGTGCCAGCAGCTCGGTGGGATTACTGGGGAACAGGGTTACCAGCACAGATACGCAGTATTTT
>TRBV5-4|TRBD2|TRBJ2-5|once
CASSLVGGGARETQYF
TGTGCCAGCAGCTTGGTCGGCGGGGGGGCCAGGGAGACCCAGTACTTC
>TRBV9|TRBD1|TRBJ2-5|few
CASSGGQGAETQYF
TGTGCCAGCAGCGGGGGACAGGGCGCAGAGACCCAGTACTTC
>TRBV9|.|TRBJ1-2|.
CASSVAGEGYGYTF
TGTGCCAGCAGCGTAGCAGGGGAGGGCTATGGCTACACCTTC
>TRBV18|.|TRBJ2-3|few
CASSPADTQYF
TGTGCCAGCTCACCAGCGGATACGCAGTATTTT
>TRBV19|.|TRBJ2-6|.
CASSTPSQGGNVLTF
TGTGCCAGTAGTACCCCCTCACAGGGGGGGAACGTCCTGACTTTC
>TRBV5-6|TRBD1|TRBJ2-1|few
CASSIGTVNEQFF
TGTGCCAGCAGTATTGGGACAGTCAATGAGCAGTTCTTC
>TRBV6-1|.|TRBJ2-1|.
CASSERHGGYNEQFF
TGTGCCAGCAGTGAAAGGCATGGGGGGTACAATGAGCAGTTCTTC
>TRBV7-9|TRBD1|TRBJ1-1|.
CAIASPPGTGATEAFF
TGTGCCATCGCGTCTCCCCCCGGGACAGGGGCCACTGAAGCTTTCTTT
>TRBV9|TRBD2|TRBJ2-3|.
CASSAPRIGTSGGPSTDTQYF
TGTGCCAGCAGCGCACCAAGGATTGGGACTAGCGGGGGTCCTAGCACAGATACGCAGTATTTT
>TRBV28|.|TRBJ1-2|.
CASTTQVYGYTF
TGTGCCAGCACAACTCAGGTATATGGCTACACCTTC
>TRBV7-9|.|TRBJ2-1|.
CASSPRTITGDNEQFF
TGTGCCAGCAGCCCCCGGACTATCACGGGGGACAATGAGCAGTTCTTC
>TRBV28|.|TRBJ1-2|few
CASRDSLITNYGYTF
TGTGCCAGCAGGGACAGTCTTATAACTAACTATGGCTACACCTTC